The 29 T cell receptor beta chains below were found in one sample sequenced in a study of blood T cell repertoires in COVID-19. The table came from immunoSEQ multiplex PCR; TCRdb's copy has only in-frame clones and leaves some out. The sample records around 120,000 clones, roughly nine tenths being singletons. The sequenced sample consisted of peripheral blood. The receptors shown here come from a man aged 60 to 75 with COVID-19, enrolled during active disease.

The rearrangement links TRBV18 to TRBJ2-3; 13 bases fit TRBD2. Germline V lookup: CDR1 KGHSH, CDR2 LQKENI. This CDR3 comprises 16 residues. Unmatched junction bases numbered 5, after V lost 6 bases and J lost 2 bases. The CDR3 spells CASSRGLAGTTDTQYF. CDR3 nucleotide sequence: TGTGCCAGCTCCCGGGGACTAGCGGGGACCACAGATACGCAGTATTTT.

This clone has only one observation. The gene calls are TRBV12-2 and TRBJ2-7; the table assigns TRBD1, which was not confirmed against the DNA. TRBV12-2 is reported as a pseudogene. The CDR3 covers 10 residues. CDR3 amino acids: CASRSDREDF. The CDR3 DNA reads TGTGCAAGTCGCTCGGACAGGGAGGACTTC.

V usage is TRBV7-3 and J usage is TRBJ2-5; 14 bases are shared with TRBD2. CDR1 and CDR2 from the germline V gene are SGHTA and FQGTGA. This CDR3 has 15 amino acids. V gave up 4 bases and J gave up 4 bases; unmatched junction bases: 2. CDR3: CASSSGTSGRETQYF. The CDR3 DNA follows: TGTGCCAGCAGCTCCGGGACTAGCGGGAGAGAGACCCAGTACTTC.

The chain is built from TRBV7-2 and TRBJ1-2; the match to TRBD1 covers 7 bases. Germline CDR1 reads SGHTA; CDR2 reads FQGNSA. This CDR3 region has 15 residues. V shed 6 bases, J shed 2 bases, and the junction held 9 bases outside the gene matches. This chain's CDR3 is CASSYRVGGNYGYTF. In nucleotides, the CDR3 is TGTGCCAGCAGTTACCGTGTAGGGGGCAACTATGGCTACACCTTC.

A few counts support this clone. The rearrangement links TRBV28 to TRBJ1-3; D not certain. Trimming removed 6 bases from V and 0 bases from J, with 6 bases in between. The CDR3 length is 13 residues. Germline V gene sequence: CDR1 MDHEN, CDR2 SYDVKM. The CDR3 is CASRHRSGNTIYF. The CDR3 nucleotides are TGTGCCAGCAGACACCGCTCTGGAAACACCATATATTTT.

This chain connects TRBV7-8 to TRBJ2-1; 10 bases agree with TRBD1. The CDR3 is made up of 17 amino acids. The germline V gene has CDR1 SGHVS and CDR2 FQNEAQ. V lost 3 bases and J lost 5; bases outside the gene matches: 10. The CDR3 sequence is CASSFNPGTGDDNEQFF. The CDR3 DNA reads TGTGCCAGCAGCTTCAATCCCGGGACAGGGGACGACAATGAGCAGTTCTTC.

The chain has TRBV12-3 or TRBV12-4 and TRBJ1-2; D is unclear. The CDR3 contains 13 residues. V was cut by 3 bases and J by 3 bases, with 8 bases left in between. In nucleotides, the CDR3 is TGTGCCAGCAGTTTTAGGGAGGACTATGGCTACACCTTC. This translates into CASSFREDYGYTF.

The J gene is TRBJ2-1, the V gene TRBV9, with 9 positions matching TRBD2. Germline CDR1 and CDR2: SGDLS and YYNGEE. The CDR3 totals 16 residues. After removal of 0 bases from V and 3 bases from J, the junction contained 4 bases not matched to a gene. In DNA, the CDR3 is TGTGCCAGCAGCGTAGTTGTGACTAGCGGCTACAATGAGCAGTTCTTC. Protein: CASSVVVTSGYNEQFF. The variable domain in full, with the rest retrieved from reference TRBV9 and TRBJ2-1, is DSGVTQTPKHLITATGQRVTLRCSPRSGDLSVYWYQQSLDQGLQFLIQYYNGEERAKGNILERFSAQQFPDLHSELNLSSLELGDSALYFCASSVVVTSGYNEQFFGPGTRLTVL.

This chain links TRBV7-2 with TRBJ1-2; 8 bases match TRBD1. Germline lookup yields CDR1 SGHTA and CDR2 FQGNSA. V trimming: 4 bases; J trimming: 7 bases; junction bases outside the gene matches: 8. This CDR3 is built from 14 residues. CDR3 nucleotides: TGTGCCAGCAGCTCCAAAGGACAGGGTCGTGGCTACACCTTC. Translating gives CASSSKGQGRGYTF.

The chain couples TRBV30 to TRBJ2-1, with 10 bases that match TRBD2. With V trimmed by 3 bases and J by 1 base, 12 bases remained unmatched. In germline, CDR1 is GTSNPN, CDR2 SVGIG (reference sequence). The CDR3 contains 18 residues. The CDR3 DNA reads as TGTGCCTGGAGCGGGACTAGCGATGCCCCGAGTTCCTACAATGAGCAGTTCTTC. This gives the protein CAWSGTSDAPSSYNEQFF.

The genes are TRBV7-2 and TRBJ2-4, with 9 bases identical to TRBD1. The length of the CDR3 is 16 residues. V shed 3 bases, J shed 6 bases, and the junction held 9 bases outside the gene matches. Germline V lookup: CDR1 SGHTA, CDR2 FQGNSA. The CDR3, as DNA: TGTGCCAGCAGCTTTGGCCCGACAGGGGGGATAAACATTCAGTACTTC. Translated, it gives CASSFGPTGGINIQYF.

The V gene is TRBV18, the J gene TRBJ2-1, with 8 bases matching TRBD2. Germline V gene data show CDR1 as KGHSH and CDR2 as LQKENI. V was clipped by 6 bases and J by 4 bases; unmatched bases: 8. The CDR3 is 15 residues long. For the CDR3, the DNA is TGTGCCAGCTCGGACACTAGCGGAGGGTACAATGAGCAGTTCTTC. It yields the protein CASSDTSGGYNEQFF.

This rearrangement joins TRBV28 to TRBJ1-5; TRBD1 aligns across 8 bases. Germline values: CDR1 MDHEN, CDR2 SYDVKM. The V and J ends lost 6 bases and 6 bases, in that order; junction bases with no gene match: 4. The CDR3 has 13 residues. CDR3 nucleotides: TGTGCCAGCAGACAGGGGGGTTTTCAGCCCCAGCATTTT. Protein product: CASRQGGFQPQHF.

In regard to this clone: This CDR3 is also generated by other DNA sequences in the sample. The chain combines TRBV6-5 with TRBJ2-2, with TRBD1 as a possible D gene (5 bases). The CDR3 has 15 amino acids. Germline V lookup: CDR1 MNHEY, CDR2 SVGAGI. Trimming left V 2 bases short and J 1 base short, with 8 bases between. In DNA form, the CDR3 reads TGTGCCAGCAGTTACCGGCAGGGGAACACCGGGGAGCTGTTTTTT. This sequence encodes CASSYRQGNTGELFF.

The chain has TRBV5-4 and TRBJ2-5, with a tentative D call TRBD2 (6 bases). The CDR3 consists of 15 residues. V dropped 0 bases and J dropped 2 bases, with 11 bases sitting between them. Per germline, CDR1 SGHNT and CDR2 YYREEE (reference sequence). DNA of the CDR3: TGTGCCAGCAGCTTGGGGGGGGAGATTCAAGAGACCCAGTACTTC. It specifies CASSLGGEIQETQYF. Supplemented by reference TRBV5-4 and TRBJ2-5, the full variable domain reads ETGVTQSPTHLIKTRGQQVTLRCSSQSGHNTVSWYQQALGQGPQFIFQYYREEENGRGNFPPRFSGLQFPNYSSELNVNALELDDSALYLCASSLGGEIQETQYFGPGTRLLVL.

This clone turned up a few times. V gene TRBV2 combines with J gene TRBJ2-7; TRBD2 matches 8 bases. Trimming at V came to 2 bases and at J to 3 bases, leaving 9 bases not matched to a gene. The CDR3 runs to 16 residues. In germline, CDR1 is SNHLY, CDR2 FYNNEI. CDR3 amino acids: CASSEIQTSVGYEQYF. DNA for the CDR3: TGTGCCAGCAGTGAAATCCAGACTAGCGTCGGCTACGAGCAGTACTTC.

This chain links TRBV5-1 with TRBJ1-4; no firm D call. The CDR3 extends over 14 amino acids. Per germline, CDR1 SGHRS and CDR2 YFSETQ. V lost 6 bases to trimming and J lost 0 bases, with 9 bases between them. CDR3: CASTSGATNEKLFF. CDR3 nucleotides: TGCGCCAGCACCTCGGGTGCAACTAATGAAAAACTGTTTTTT.

The CDR3 protein is CATSDFRRQGITGELFF. CDR3 nucleotides: TGTGCCACCAGTGATTTTCGGAGACAGGGAATCACCGGGGAGCTGTTTTTT. The V call is TRBV24-1, the J call TRBJ2-2, with TRBD1 matching over 7 bases. This CDR3 is 17 amino acids long. The ends lost 1 base at V and 4 bases at J; junction bases unmatched: 8. Germline values: CDR1 KGHDR, CDR2 SFDVKD.

This chain links TRBV6-5 with TRBJ2-7; TRBD1 matches at 7 bases. Trimming cost V 6 bases and J 9 bases; bases outside gene matches: 11. CDR3 length: 13 residues. Germline assignment: CDR1 MNHEY and CDR2 SVGAGI. CDR3 region: CASRLPQGVRQYF. The CDR3, as DNA: TGTGCCAGCAGACTCCCCCAGGGGGTGCGGCAGTACTTC.

The CDR3 sequence is CASSGGRRGGHGYTF. DNA of the CDR3: TGTGCCAGCAGTGGGGGCCGGAGAGGGGGCCACGGCTACACCTTC. The V and J genes are TRBV28 and TRBJ1-2, with 7 bases matching TRBD1. Germline V gene data show CDR1 as MDHEN and CDR2 as SYDVKM. CDR3 length: 15 amino acids. The V segment lost 5 bases and the J segment 8 bases; nucleotides outside the gene matches: 14.

The chain recombines TRBV5-1 with TRBJ2-1, with 8 bases that match TRBD2. The V segment lost 3 bases and the J segment 7 bases; nucleotides outside the gene matches: 12. The CDR3 contains 16 residues. From germline, CDR1 is SGHRS and CDR2 YFSETQ. The CDR3 nucleotides read TGCGCCAGCAGCTCCCCAAGCGGGAGAGTGCGAAATGAGCAGTTCTTC. This encodes CASSSPSGRVRNEQFF.

The genes are TRBV6-5 and TRBJ1-1; D might be TRBD1 (6 bases). The CDR3 length is 14 residues. V lost 5 bases to trimming and J lost 1 base, with 11 bases between them. In germline, CDR1 is MNHEY, CDR2 SVGAGI. Here the CDR3 DNA reads TGTGCCAGCAGTCGACGGGGGGCGAACACTGAAGCTTTCTTT. Protein sequence: CASSRRGANTEAFF.

This clone occurred once. J is TRBJ2-2 and V is TRBV10-1; 7 positions agree with TRBD2. CDR1 and CDR2 from the germline V gene are WNHNN and SYGVQD (reference sequence). The CDR3 runs 16 residues. V lost 3 bases and J lost 3; bases outside the gene matches: 7. The CDR3 here is CASSERRGGYTGELFF. DNA of the CDR3: TGCGCCAGCAGTGAACGGAGGGGAGGGTACACCGGGGAGCTGTTTTTT.

The chain links TRBV28 to TRBJ1-3; no clear D gene. Germline V CDR1 and CDR2: MDHEN, SYDVKM. CDR3 length: 14 amino acids. Trimming pared 1 base from V and 2 bases from J, leaving 6 bases between. The CDR3 loop is CASSLLGPGNTIYF. Here the CDR3 DNA reads TGTGCCAGCAGTTTATTGGGCCCTGGAAACACCATATATTTT. The complete variable domain, with remaining parts taken from reference TRBV28 and TRBJ1-3, reads DVKVTQSSRYLVKRTGEKVFLECVQDMDHENMFWYRQDPGLGLRLIYFSYDVKMKEKGDIPEGYSVSREKKERFSLILESASTNQTSMYLCASSLLGPGNTIYFGEGSWLTVV.

Here the CDR3 reads CASSFGFNAYEQYF. The CDR3 bases are TGTGCCAGCAGCTTCGGGTTCAATGCCTACGAGCAGTACTTC. The V and J genes are TRBV13 and TRBJ2-7, with D unresolved. The germline gives CDR1 PRHDT, CDR2 FYEKMQ (reference sequence). The CDR3 totals 14 residues. Deletions cut 3 bases from V and 2 bases from J, with 11 bases between.

V usage is TRBV9 and J usage is TRBJ2-1; 13 bases are a match to TRBD2. The CDR3 spans 18 residues. CDR1 is SGDLS, CDR2 YYNGEE, per germline. V shed 1 base, J shed 6 bases, and the junction held 10 bases outside the gene matches. In nucleotides, the CDR3 is TGTGCCAGCAGCGTATCCAGACTAGCGGGAGGCCTCCTCAATGAGCAGTTCTTC. Protein product: CASSVSRLAGGLLNEQFF.

This chain uses TRBV3-1 (or the pseudogene TRBV3-2) with TRBJ2-5, with TRBD1 as a possible D gene (5 bases). Germline V gives CDR1 LGHDT, CDR2 YNNKEL (reference sequence). Trimming removed 2 bases from V and 5 bases from J, with 9 bases in between. This CDR3 is built from 13 residues. The CDR3 reads CASSQQGWETQYF. CDR3 in DNA: TGTGCCAGCAGCCAACAGGGCTGGGAGACCCAGTACTTC.

This clone has a single count. This chain connects TRBV6-5 to TRBJ2-3; 13 bases line up with TRBD2. CDR3 length: 15 amino acids. After removal of 7 bases from V and 4 bases from J, the junction contained 5 bases not matched to a gene. Germline loops: CDR1 MNHEY, CDR2 SVGAGI. CDR3 coding DNA: TGTGCCAGCACTCCGGGACTAGCGGGATCAGATACGCAGTATTTT. Protein: CASTPGLAGSDTQYF.

The chain joins TRBV19 to TRBJ2-1; D might be TRBD2 (5 bases). The CDR3 sequence is 13 residues long. The germline V and J ends were trimmed by 3 bases and 7 bases, with 10 bases remaining between them. CDR1 LNHDA and CDR2 SQIVND come from the germline V gene (reference sequence). CDR3 loop: CASSIGGWNEQFF. CDR3 in DNA: TGTGCCAGTAGTATTGGAGGATGGAATGAGCAGTTCTTC. Full variable domain (rest looked up from reference TRBV19 and TRBJ2-1): DGGITQSPKYLFRKEGQNVTLSCEQNLNHDAMYWYRQDPGQGLRLIYYSQIVNDFQKGDIAEGYSVSREKKESFPLTVTSAQKNPTAFYLCASSIGGWNEQFFGPGTRLTVL.